The text below deals with one T cell receptor (beta chain). Its antigen is unidentified. TCRdb itself ran the RACE reads through MiXCR, one entry per CDR3 protein. The sample lists 340,000 or so distinct CDR3 sequences; about 7% were seen once. This specimen belongs to a study of human T cells and chemical hapten exposure. Study at large: During the roughly 24-week study period, patients had diphenylcyclopropenone applied to the scalp every week.

Time point indicated: patch test 1, 2 weeks after DPC sensitization. Treatment given: therapeutic diphenylcyclopropenone sensitization with weekly scalp DPC. Study-level points and caveats: Having alopecia, the donors may differ immunologically from healthy people. After DPC sensitization, TCRs above 1 in 1000 frequency showed no change.

This CDR3 comprises 14 residues. The V and J ends lost 4 bases and 3 bases respectively, with 12 bases between them. CDR1 is LGHDT, CDR2 YNNKEL, per germline (reference sequence). The chain combines TRBV3-1 with TRBJ2-5; D possibly uses TRBD1 or TRBD2 (5 bases each). This sequence originates from a young woman with alopecia areata. Some clones in this sample may be carry-over from other donors' samples. The input for sequencing was whole blood, taken in connection with sensitization to the hapten diphenylcyclopropenone (DPC). DNA for the CDR3: TGTGCCAGCAGCCCGGGGAGCAGGGAAGAGACCCAGTACTTC. Translating it yields CASSPGSREETQYF.